A single sample gave rise to the 18 T cell receptor beta chains below, sequenced in a study of blood T cell repertoires in COVID-19. Data came from immunoSEQ multiplex PCR; TCRdb stores just in-frame clones and leaves some out. The sample consists of more than 300,000 clones, roughly 86% of them appearing once. What was sequenced was PBMCs or T cells enriched from blood (not recorded which). The source is a woman aged 25 to 39 who had recovered from COVID-19.

The chain has TRBV19 and TRBJ2-2; D not certain. Germline loops: CDR1 LNHDA, CDR2 SQIVND (reference sequence). The CDR3 consists of 17 residues. The V end lost 5 bases, the J end lost 2 bases, and 18 bases lay between the germline ends. The CDR3 sequence is CASSGGQAQTNTGELFF. The CDR3 DNA reads TGTGCCAGTAGTGGTGGGCAGGCACAAACAAACACCGGGGAGCTGTTTTTT.

The chain employs TRBV28 and TRBJ2-7; D perhaps matches TRBD1 (6 bases). V gave up 3 bases and J gave up 3 bases, with 12 bases separating them. The germline V gene encodes CDR1 MDHEN and CDR2 SYDVKM. The CDR3 is made up of 14 amino acids. In DNA, the CDR3 is TGTGCCAGCAGTTTCGGGACAAATTTCTACGAGCAGTACTTC. It yields the protein CASSFGTNFYEQYF. The entire variable domain, with the rest obtained from reference TRBV28 and TRBJ2-7, is as follows: DVKVTQSSRYLVKRTGEKVFLECVQDMDHENMFWYRQDPGLGLRLIYFSYDVKMKEKGDIPEGYSVSREKKERFSLILESASTNQTSMYLCASSFGTNFYEQYFGPGTRLTVT.

The chain couples TRBV9 to TRBJ2-1; D possibly corresponds to TRBD2 (7 bases). The germline V gene has CDR1 SGDLS and CDR2 YYNGEE. The V end was cut by 4 bases, the J end by 4 bases, with 18 bases between. This CDR3 has 16 amino acids. In nucleotides, the CDR3 is TGTGCCAGCAGCCTGGGGGCTAGCGGACGATACAATGAGCAGTTCTTC. Residues: CASSLGASGRYNEQFF. The full variable domain, in which reference TRBV9 and TRBJ2-1 provide the parts outside the CDR3, is DSGVTQTPKHLITATGQRVTLRCSPRSGDLSVYWYQQSLDQGLQFLIQYYNGEERAKGNILERFSAQQFPDLHSELNLSSLELGDSALYFCASSLGASGRYNEQFFGPGTRLTVL.

CDR3 in DNA: TGTGCCTGGAGCCCCCAGGCGGGTGAAGCTTTCTTT. Translation: CAWSPQAGEAFF. The chain employs TRBV30 and TRBJ1-1; no reliable D call. V lost 3 bases and J lost 7, with 12 bases in between. The germline gives CDR1 GTSNPN, CDR2 SVGIG (reference sequence). This CDR3 region has 12 residues.

This clone was seen a few times. This sequence joins TRBV6-1 and TRBJ2-1; 7 nucleotides agree with TRBD1. CDR1 and CDR2 from the germline V gene are MNHNS and SASEGT. This CDR3 comprises 13 residues. Losses at the gene ends were 3 bases for V and 9 bases for J; bases not matched to a gene: 5. In nucleotides, the CDR3 is TGTGCCAGCAGTGAGAACAGGGGTAGTGAGCAGTTCTTC. It specifies CASSENRGSEQFF.

A single count supports this clone. J is TRBJ2-7 and V is TRBV27; D uncertain. This CDR3 comprises 15 residues. Germline lookup yields CDR1 MNHEY and CDR2 SMNVEV (reference sequence). V dropped 1 base and J dropped 2 bases, with 12 bases sitting between them. CDR3 protein: CASSLYQATPYEQYF. The CDR3 coding sequence is TGTGCCAGCAGTTTATACCAGGCGACCCCCTACGAGCAGTACTTC.

The chain recombines TRBV27 with TRBJ2-7, with TRBD2 matching over 8 bases. The ends lost 6 bases at V and 5 bases at J; junction bases unmatched: 12. The length of the CDR3 is 15 residues. The V gene's germline CDR1 is MNHEY and CDR2 SMNVEV (reference sequence). CDR3 nucleotide sequence: TGTGCCAGCAGCTTCAGCAGCGGGAGCACCCACGAGCAGTACTTC. Amino acid sequence: CASSFSSGSTHEQYF.

This chain connects TRBV7-9 to TRBJ1-4, with D unclear. Trimming removed 2 bases at V and 0 bases at J, with 13 bases between. The CDR3 is 17 residues long. Germline CDR1 SEHNR, CDR2 FQNEAQ (reference sequence). CDR3 residues: CASSLRRSAATNEKLFF. Here the CDR3 DNA reads TGTGCCAGCAGCTTAAGGAGGTCAGCTGCAACTAATGAAAAACTGTTTTTT.

The rearrangement links TRBV5-1 to TRBJ2-7; 9 bases agree with TRBD1. This CDR3 has 14 residues. The germline CDR1 and CDR2 sequences are SGHRS and YFSETQ. The trim removed 4 bases at V and 1 base at J, leaving 3 bases unmatched. CDR3 DNA sequence: TGCGCCAGCAGCAGACAGGGGGGATCCTACGAGCAGTACTTC. This translates into CASSRQGGSYEQYF.

The count of this clone is one. This sequence joins TRBV27 and TRBJ2-5; weak D call: TRBD1 (5 bases). Trimming removed 4 bases at V and 2 bases at J, with 11 bases between. Germline V lookup: CDR1 MNHEY, CDR2 SMNVEV (reference sequence). The CDR3 totals 14 residues. The CDR3 loop is CASSSRQRQETQYF. DNA of the CDR3: TGTGCCAGCAGTTCTCGACAGCGACAAGAGACCCAGTACTTC.

V gene TRBV10-3 combines with J gene TRBJ1-2; tentative D call: TRBD1 (5 bases). CDR3 length: 14 residues. Germline CDR1 is ENHRY and CDR2 is SYGVKD. The V gene lost 0 bases and the J gene lost 3 bases, with 8 bases spanning the gap. The CDR3 DNA sequence: TGTGCCATCAGTGAGTCCAGGGATCACTATGGCTACACCTTC. It specifies CAISESRDHYGYTF.

The chain is built from TRBV7-2 and TRBJ2-1; D might be TRBD1 (5 bases). The germline V gene has CDR1 SGHTA and CDR2 FQGNSA. There are 16 residues in the CDR3. The V and J ends lost 1 base and 7 bases respectively, with 17 bases between them. The CDR3 DNA sequence: TGTGCCAGCAGCTTAGTGGATGCAGGGTGGATAAATGAGCAGTTCTTC. Its protein product is CASSLVDAGWINEQFF.

The chain employs TRBV18 and TRBJ1-5, with 9 bases aligning to TRBD1. With 6 bases clipped from V and 3 bases from J, the junction kept 6 bases outside the gene matches. Germline CDR1 KGHSH, CDR2 LQKENI. There are 15 residues in the CDR3. As DNA, the CDR3 is TGTGCCAGCTCCCCTGGGACAGGGAACAATCAGCCCCAGCATTTT. Its translation: CASSPGTGNNQPQHF. The complete variable domain, with remaining parts taken from reference TRBV18 and TRBJ1-5, reads NAGVMQNPRHLVRRRGQEARLRCSPMKGHSHVYWYRQLPEEGLKFMVYLQKENIIDESGMPKERFSAEFPKEGPSILRIQQVVRGDSAAYFCASSPGTGNNQPQHFGDGTRLSIL.

The chain links TRBV27 to TRBJ1-1; TRBD1 might be the D (6 bases). Trimming left V 6 bases short and J 2 bases short, with 13 bases between. CDR1 is MNHEY and CDR2 is SMNVEV in the germline V gene (reference sequence). The length of the CDR3 is 14 residues. The CDR3: CASRQGGYNTEAFF. For the CDR3, the DNA is TGTGCCAGCAGACAGGGTGGATACAACACTGAAGCTTTCTTT.

This clone was detected once. The gene calls are TRBV5-4 and TRBJ2-1; the match to TRBD2 covers 12 bases. The CDR3 is 15 residues long. The V and J ends lost 3 bases and 5 bases, in that order; junction bases with no gene match: 3. Germline V gene sequence: CDR1 SGHNT, CDR2 YYREEE (reference sequence). CDR3 in DNA: TGTGCCAGCAGCTCCCGGACTAGCGGGGACAATGAGCAGTTCTTC. It specifies CASSSRTSGDNEQFF. Full variable domain (remainder filled in from reference TRBV5-4 and TRBJ2-1): ETGVTQSPTHLIKTRGQQVTLRCSSQSGHNTVSWYQQALGQGPQFIFQYYREEENGRGNFPPRFSGLQFPNYSSELNVNALELDDSALYLCASSSRTSGDNEQFFGPGTRLTVL.

This clone has just a few counts. This chain uses TRBV18 with TRBJ2-1; D not resolved. Trimming took 0 bases from V and 5 from J, leaving 14 bases between them. This CDR3 comprises 16 residues. Germline V lookup: CDR1 KGHSH, CDR2 LQKENI. CDR3 region: CASSPPERRANNEQFF. The CDR3 nucleotides are TGTGCCAGCTCACCACCGGAGCGACGCGCTAACAATGAGCAGTTCTTC.

This chain connects TRBV19 to TRBJ1-2; TRBD1 aligns across 7 bases. Germline values: CDR1 LNHDA, CDR2 SQIVND (reference sequence). There are 13 residues in the CDR3. V shed 6 bases and J 4 bases; nucleotides not matched to a gene: 5. CDR3 nucleotides: TGTGCCAGTAGACAGGGGCTGGTCTATGGCTACACCTTC. Translating it yields CASRQGLVYGYTF.

The chain has TRBV27 and TRBJ1-2; 9 nucleotides align to TRBD1. V dropped 10 bases and J dropped 5; count of bases not matched to a gene: 8. The CDR3 length is 13 residues. The germline CDR1 and CDR2 sequences are MNHEY and SMNVEV (reference sequence). The DNA of the CDR3 is TGTGCCACCCGGGACAGGGAATTGTATGGCTACACCTTC. Translating it yields CATRDRELYGYTF.